This section outlines one TCR beta chain sequence together with its context. CDR1 is SGHAT and CDR2 is FQNNGV in the germline V gene. V lost 5 bases and J lost 7; bases outside the gene matches: 13. CDR3 length: 16 residues. The sample is drawn from a study of blood T cell repertoires in COVID-19. Data came from immunoSEQ multiplex PCR; TCRdb stores just in-frame clones and leaves some out. This sample carries about 360,000 clones, roughly 90% of them seen once, and the ten largest clones take 7.1%. J is TRBJ2-1 and V is TRBV11-2, with 8 bases fitting TRBD2. This receptor was obtained from a woman aged 55-69 years with COVID-19, enrolled during active disease. Material for sequencing was peripheral blood. In DNA, the CDR3 is TGTGCCAGCAGCCTCCTTATAGGCGGGACTAGTAATGAGCAGTTCTTC. This sequence encodes CASSLLIGGTSNEQFF.